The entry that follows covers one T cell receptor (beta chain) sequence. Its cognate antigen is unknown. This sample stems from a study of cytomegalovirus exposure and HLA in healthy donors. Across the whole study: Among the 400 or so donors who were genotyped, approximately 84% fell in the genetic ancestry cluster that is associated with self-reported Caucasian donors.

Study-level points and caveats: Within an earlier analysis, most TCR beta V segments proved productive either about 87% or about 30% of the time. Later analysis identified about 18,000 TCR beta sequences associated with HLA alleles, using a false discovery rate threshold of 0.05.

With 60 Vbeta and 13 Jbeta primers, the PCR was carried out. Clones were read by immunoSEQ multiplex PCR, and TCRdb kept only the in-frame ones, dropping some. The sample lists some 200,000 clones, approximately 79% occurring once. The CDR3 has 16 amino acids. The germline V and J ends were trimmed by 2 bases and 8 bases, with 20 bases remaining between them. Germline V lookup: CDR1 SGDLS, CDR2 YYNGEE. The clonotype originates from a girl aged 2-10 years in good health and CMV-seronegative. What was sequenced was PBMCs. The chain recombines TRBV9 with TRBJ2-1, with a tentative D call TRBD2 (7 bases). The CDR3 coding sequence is TGTGCCAGCAGCGTTAGGGGGGGCATGAGTGGGGATGAGCAGTTCTTC. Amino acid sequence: CASSVRGGMSGDEQFF.